The entry that follows covers one T cell receptor beta chain sequence. Its antigen remains unknown. Treatment meaning: roughly 11-day PBMC culture with coronavirus spike peptide pools or control peptides (ViraFEST assay). The sample is drawn from a study of vaccination and CD4 T cells after COVID-19. Study background: Post-COVID draws followed diagnosis by a median roughly 99 days (range 35 to 161). Post-vaccine sampling followed dose two by a median 72 days (range 14 to 241).

The study, taken as a whole, reports: There were relatively few convalescent patients studied, and there were no early post-infection timepoints.

The CDR3 length is 15 residues. Deletions cut 4 bases from V and 2 bases from J, with 11 bases between. Germline values: CDR1 MNHNS, CDR2 SASEGT. The Oncomine TCR Beta short-read assay was applied to DNA of cultured CD4+ T cells. Via MiXCR, TCRdb re-called the PCR reads, giving one row per CDR3 protein. The profile shows 15,000 to 20,000 distinct CDR3 sequences, less than 70% of them singletons. Input material: CD4+ T cells from blood, cultured in vitro. V usage is TRBV6-1 and J usage is TRBJ1-4; D may be TRBD1 (6 bases). This receptor was identified in a human donor who had recovered from COVID-19. The CDR3, as DNA: TGTGCCAGCAGTGGGACAGTATCCACTAATGAAAAACTGTTTTTT. Its protein is CASSGTVSTNEKLFF.